This T cell receptor (beta chain) came from a study of T cell responses to AZD1222 COVID-19 vaccine (dated by TCRdb to the early 2020s). Study-wide context: Because spike-specific TCR depth and breadth did not differ between the two schedules, AZD1222 recipients who got a second dose at roughly 4 weeks were pooled with those who got a second dose at roughly 12 weeks. Enrollment into the trials was organized by age into subgroups of 18-55, 56-69 and 70-plus years, and those subgroups contained approximately 150, 30 and 60 TCR-sequenced participants, respectively. TCR sequencing covered 233 trial participants: approximately 200 given two doses of AZD1222 and 26 given two doses of MenACWY control vaccine. Points the paper makes about the study in general: Participants were mostly white British and included more females than males, and it was suggested by the authors that clonal diversity may have been underestimated. The 56-69-year group was small, and its depth increase did not reach significance, likely because of low power. After two AZD1222 doses, both the breadth and the depth of spike-specific TCRs were significantly higher than at day 0 and than in MenACWY recipients. No day 14 peak-response samples were available, so repertoires were characterized only after the peak T cell response. The whole spike protein was spanned by vaccine-associated CD4 TCRs, and dominant responses were seen in regions 160-218 and 743-854. Conclusions about previously exposed vaccinees were limited because only six or seven AZD1222 recipients were SARS-CoV-2 seropositive at baseline. Epitopes outside the regions mutated in the B.1.351 and B.1.1.7 variants were reportedly recognized by nearly half of the unique spike-specific TCRs.

The CDR3 regions of human TCRbeta chains were analyzed by immunosequencing. Regarding the original processing steps: Repertoire TCRs were checked for matches against a reference library of SARS-CoV-2-specific TCRs that had been generated using the MIRA antigen-specificity platform. Breadth was defined as the fraction of unique TCRs that were SARS-CoV-2-associated. Depth was defined as the fraction of total T cells that were SARS-CoV-2-associated. Using the MIRA data, every spike-specific TCR was mapped to the spike region that the TCR reacted to and assigned to either a CD4 or a CD8 class. Log10-transformed breadth and depth values were compared by one-way ANOVA with Sidak's multiple comparisons tests. The source is immuneACCESS, and TCRdb retained only in-frame sequences with V and J called. Part of the clones is not carried over; for the studies checked, unresolved V genes explain less than half of this, and the remainder is unexplained. Clonal size and the V and J genes are those of that table, whereas D and trimming came from the DNA. The table for this sample lists about 99,000 clones; approximately 89% of them were counted only once. 20% to 25% of the sample is taken by the ten largest.

Looking up the germline V gene yields CDR1 KGHSH and CDR2 LQKENI. The CDR3 numbers 13 residues from cysteine through phenylalanine. Solely the CDR3 DNA is kept, with 39 bases framed from the first base. At the junction V is shortened by 1 base and J by 3 bases, with 6 bases in between. Of note for this clone: Its antigen has not been determined. No much larger clone is present one base from it, and per-base qualities are unavailable.

Explained via the paper, the time point label denotes: baseline before first vaccination. Samples from vaccinated people were obtained from the UK trials COV001 and COV002, which included a single-blind randomized controlled phase 2/3 trial of AZD1222 (ChAdOx1 nCoV-19) in healthy adults. For TCRbeta chain sequencing, PBMC samples were collected from trial participants at day 0 and at day 28 after the second dose. The sequence was collected from an adult in good health. The rearrangement joined TRBV18 to TRBJ2-5, with the D gene not confidently named. The sequences come from peripheral blood, collected on day 0 of AZD1222 vaccination. CDR3 reads: CASSPRYEETQYF. The base sequence is TGTGCCAGCTCACCACGGTATGAAGAGACCCAGTACTTC.